One sample yielded the 31 T cell receptor beta chains listed below, sequenced in a study of cytomegalovirus exposure and HLA in healthy donors (dated by TCRdb to the late 2010s). The receptor library was made with the immunoSEQ multiplex PCR assay. For the multiplex PCR, a mixture combining 60 forward primers for TCR Vbeta segments and 13 reverse primers for TCR Jbeta segments was used. TCRdb obtained this table from immuneACCESS and retained in-frame rearrangements with V and J assigned. These tables miss some clones; where compared with another copy, unresolved V genes account for less than half of the shortfall, and the remainder is unexplained. The sample has 150,000 to 200,000 clones on record, more than 65% of them singletons. 5% to 7% of the sample is in the top ten clones. Sequences were obtained from PBMCs. The receptors here all came from a man aged 45 to 65 in good health and CMV-seropositive.

V and J are TRBV11-3 and TRBJ2-6; 8 positions match TRBD1. The V segment lost 5 bases and the J segment 9 bases; nucleotides outside the gene matches: 9. The CDR3 contains 15 residues. The germline V gene encodes CDR1 SGHNT and CDR2 YENEEA. The chain's CDR3 is CASSVRGTGGNVLTF. The CDR3 nucleotides are TGTGCCAGCAGCGTTAGGGGGACAGGAGGCAACGTCCTGACTTTC.

The chain employs TRBV25-1 and TRBJ2-6; no clear D gene. Germline loops: CDR1 MGHDK, CDR2 SYGVNS. The germline V and J ends were trimmed by 2 bases and 1 base, with 9 bases remaining between them. The CDR3 runs 16 residues. The CDR3: CASSEVGLSGANVLTF. DNA for the CDR3: TGTGCCAGCAGTGAAGTCGGGTTATCTGGGGCCAACGTCCTGACTTTC. Full variable domain (remainder filled in from reference TRBV25-1 and TRBJ2-6): EADIYQTPRYLVIGTGKKITLECSQTMGHDKMYWYQQDPGMELHLIHYSYGVNSTEKGDLSSESTVSRIRTEHFPLTLESARPSHTSQYLCASSEVGLSGANVLTFGAGSRLTVL.

V usage is TRBV9 and J usage is TRBJ2-3, with a weak D call TRBD1 (5 bases). Germline V gene sequence: CDR1 SGDLS, CDR2 YYNGEE. Trimming took 0 bases from V and 2 from J, leaving 13 bases between them. The length of the CDR3 is 16 residues. The chain's CDR3 is CASSVAGSHLTDTQYF. In DNA, the CDR3 is TGTGCCAGCAGCGTAGCAGGGTCTCACCTCACAGATACGCAGTATTTT. Full variable domain (rest looked up from reference TRBV9 and TRBJ2-3): DSGVTQTPKHLITATGQRVTLRCSPRSGDLSVYWYQQSLDQGLQFLIQYYNGEERAKGNILERFSAQQFPDLHSELNLSSLELGDSALYFCASSVAGSHLTDTQYFGPGTRLTVL.

V is TRBV15 and J is TRBJ1-2; 8 positions match TRBD1. The CDR3 runs 14 residues. Per the germline V gene, CDR1 is LNHNV and CDR2 is YYDKDF (reference sequence). V was pared by 0 bases and J by 7 bases, with 4 bases of the junction left unmatched. CDR3 region: CATSRDSTGGGYTF. CDR3 in DNA: TGTGCCACCAGCAGAGACAGTACAGGGGGTGGCTACACCTTC.

The rearrangement uses TRBV10-3 and TRBJ2-5; 7 nucleotides line up with TRBD1. After removal of 0 bases from V and 11 bases from J, the junction contained 6 bases not matched to a gene. Germline V CDR1 and CDR2: ENHRY, SYGVKD. CDR3 size: 13 residues. Here the CDR3 reads CAISESDLGQQYF. CDR3 sequence (DNA): TGTGCCATCAGTGAGTCGGACCTGGGACAGCAGTACTTC.

This clone was seen only a few times. V and J are TRBV25-1 and TRBJ2-3; 8 bases match TRBD2. The length of the CDR3 is 14 residues. J lost 0 bases, V lost 8 bases, and 4 bases had no gene match. Germline V CDR1 and CDR2: MGHDK, SYGVNS. The CDR3 sequence is CASETSGSTDTQYF. For the CDR3, the DNA is TGTGCCAGCGAAACTAGCGGAAGCACAGATACGCAGTATTTT.

The chain employs TRBV6-5 and TRBJ1-1; D unresolved. The length of the CDR3 is 13 residues. Germline CDR1 is MNHEY and CDR2 is SVGAGI. V was trimmed by 8 bases and J by 4 bases, leaving 14 bases between them. CDR3 loop: CASERAGITEAFF. The CDR3 DNA reads as TGTGCCAGCGAGCGTGCGGGGATCACTGAAGCTTTCTTT.

This sequence joins TRBV6-6 and TRBJ1-5, with TRBD1 matching over 10 bases. CDR1 is MNHNY, CDR2 SVGAGI, per germline (reference sequence). CDR3 length: 13 amino acids. V dropped 6 bases and J dropped 6; count of bases not matched to a gene: 2. Written as DNA, the CDR3 is TGTGCCAGCAGCGGACAGGGGGGTCAGCCCCAGCATTTT. Protein: CASSGQGGQPQHF.

J is TRBJ2-3 and V is TRBV4-1, with 8 bases matching TRBD1. Germline assignment: CDR1 MGHRA and CDR2 YSYEKL. Trimming took 2 bases from V and 0 from J; bases not matched to a gene: 13. This CDR3 has 19 residues. CDR3 region: CASSQTPPGTGTSTDTQYF. CDR3 bases: TGCGCCAGCAGCCAAACCCCTCCAGGGACAGGAACTAGCACAGATACGCAGTATTTT.

The chain employs TRBV9 and TRBJ2-1, with D uncertain. Trimming cost V 0 bases and J 8 bases, with 6 bases left between them. This CDR3 has 12 amino acids. Germline lookup yields CDR1 SGDLS and CDR2 YYNGEE. CDR3: CASSVDSYEQFF. The DNA of the CDR3 is TGTGCCAGCAGCGTAGACAGCTATGAGCAGTTCTTC.

The gene calls are TRBV2 and TRBJ2-5, with 10 bases that match TRBD2. The J call is uncertain, as TRBJ2-7 better fits the DNA end. The CDR3 length is 16 residues. Per the germline V gene, CDR1 is SNHLY and CDR2 is FYNNEI. CDR3 loop: CASSEALASGGYEQYF. CDR3 DNA: TGTGCCAGCAGTGAAGCGCTAGCTAGCGGGGGCTACGAGCAGTACTTC.

The rearrangement uses TRBV6-5 and TRBJ2-1, with 7 positions matching TRBD1. V trimming: 4 bases; J trimming: 10 bases; junction bases outside the gene matches: 4. From germline, CDR1 is MNHEY and CDR2 SVGAGI. This CDR3 is built from 12 residues. For the CDR3, the DNA is TGTGCCAGCAGTTCCACAGGGGACGAGCAGTTCTTC. It translates to CASSSTGDEQFF.

The chain links TRBV7-9 to TRBJ2-5; D might be TRBD2 (5 bases). The V gene's germline CDR1 is SEHNR and CDR2 FQNEAQ (reference sequence). CDR3 length: 14 residues. V shed 6 bases and J shed 2 bases, with 13 bases lying between them. In DNA, the CDR3 is TGTGCCAGCAGTCCCGGGAAGCTACAAGAGACCCAGTACTTC. Protein sequence: CASSPGKLQETQYF.

The rearrangement uses TRBV10-2 and TRBJ1-3, with D unresolved. Germline lookup yields CDR1 WSHSY and CDR2 SAAADI. V lost 4 bases, J lost 0 bases, and 7 bases lay in between. This CDR3 comprises 14 residues. CDR3 bases: TGCGCCAGCAGTGGGGCTAACTCTGGAAACACCATATATTTT. Residues: CASSGANSGNTIYF.

This clone was picked up one time. The chain joins TRBV5-1 to TRBJ2-6; possibly TRBD2 for D (5 bases). The ends were cut back, 0 bases at V and 0 bases at J, with 10 bases in the middle. CDR1 and CDR2 from the germline V gene are SGHRS and YFSETQ. CDR3 length: 17 amino acids. DNA of the CDR3: TGCGCCAGCAGCTTGGAGAGGGATAACTCTGGGGCCAACGTCCTGACTTTC. It specifies CASSLERDNSGANVLTF.

Comment on this clone: An end of the junction differs from the germline gene, which may be a read error. The chain's CDR3 is CSSSHGQKGYTF. The CDR3 DNA is TGTTCCAGCAGCCACGGACAGAAAGGCTACACCTTC. V gene TRBV7-9 combines with J gene TRBJ1-2; a possible D gene is TRBD1 (6 bases). This CDR3 spans 12 amino acids. CDR1 is SEHNR, CDR2 FQNEAQ, per germline (reference sequence).

The gene calls are TRBV6-5 and TRBJ1-3, with D hard to call. Germline CDR1 reads MNHEY; CDR2 reads SVGAGI. The CDR3 is 14 amino acids. V was cut by 5 bases and J by 4 bases, with 12 bases left in between. The CDR3 coding sequence is TGTGCCAGCAGTCTGGGAGTATCGGGAAACACCATATATTTT. Its protein product is CASSLGVSGNTIYF.

The gene calls are TRBV30 and TRBJ1-1, with a tentative D call TRBD1 (6 bases). From germline, CDR1 is GTSNPN and CDR2 SVGIG (reference sequence). This CDR3 comprises 12 residues. The ends were cut back, 7 bases at V and 1 base at J, with 10 bases in the middle. CDR3 sequence (DNA): TGTGCCTCTGGACAGCCGAACACTGAAGCTTTCTTT. It specifies CASGQPNTEAFF.

This chain connects TRBV30 to TRBJ2-1; 10 nucleotides line up with TRBD2. Germline V CDR1 and CDR2: GTSNPN, SVGIG (reference sequence). V lost 2 bases to trimming and J lost 7 bases; unmatched junction nucleotides: 23. This CDR3 is built from 20 residues. CDR3 in amino acids: CAWSTPFLAGVDGSKNEQFF. The CDR3 nucleotides read TGTGCCTGGAGTACCCCGTTCCTAGCGGGAGTTGACGGCTCCAAAAATGAGCAGTTCTTC. Together with reference TRBV30 and TRBJ2-1, the CDR3 gives the full variable domain: SQTIHQWPATLVQPVGSPLSLECTVEGTSNPNLYWYRQAAGRGLQLLFYSVGIGQISSEVPQNLSASRPQDRQFILSSKKLLLSDSGFYLCAWSTPFLAGVDGSKNEQFFGPGTRLTVL.

The V call is TRBV29-1, the J call TRBJ1-5; tentatively, D is TRBD1 (6 bases). The CDR3 runs to 14 residues. The germline V gene encodes CDR1 SQVTM and CDR2 ANQGSEA. V was clipped by 6 bases and J by 6 bases, with 18 bases between them. CDR3 in amino acids: CSVANRDKVQPQHF. DNA for the CDR3: TGCAGCGTCGCCAACAGGGACAAGGTTCAGCCCCAGCATTTT.

V is TRBV27 and J is TRBJ1-4, with 7 nucleotides matching TRBD1. From germline, CDR1 is MNHEY and CDR2 SMNVEV (reference sequence). The CDR3 contains 15 residues. The junction had 7 bases not matched to a gene; V was cut back by 2 bases and J by 7 bases. This CDR3 is CASSLGSGGVEKLFF. CDR3 sequence (DNA): TGTGCCAGCAGTTTAGGGTCAGGGGGTGTTGAAAAACTGTTTTTT.

The chain has TRBV29-1 and TRBJ1-3; D uncertain. Germline lookup yields CDR1 SQVTM and CDR2 ANQGSEA. With 8 bases removed from V and 7 bases from J, the gap between germline ends came to 12 bases. This CDR3 is 11 amino acids long. In nucleotides, the CDR3 is TGCAGCATCTATCAAAAGAACACCATATATTTT. It encodes CSIYQKNTIYF.

The J gene is TRBJ2-5, the V gene TRBV13, with D uncertain. The germline V gene encodes CDR1 PRHDT and CDR2 FYEKMQ (reference sequence). V gave up 0 bases and J gave up 4 bases, with 9 bases separating them. The length of the CDR3 is 14 residues. CDR3 protein: CASSLGANRETQYF. CDR3 coding DNA: TGTGCCAGCAGCTTAGGTGCTAATCGAGAGACCCAGTACTTC.

This chain links TRBV4-1 with TRBJ1-1; D may be TRBD1 (5 bases). Per germline, CDR1 MGHRA and CDR2 YSYEKL. CDR3 size: 11 residues. V lost 6 bases, J lost 5 bases, and 7 bases lay in between. The CDR3 loop reads CASRGGTEAFF. DNA for the CDR3: TGCGCCAGCAGGGGGGGGACTGAAGCTTTCTTT.

The CDR3 DNA sequence: TGTGCCAGTAGGACAGAGACTAATGAAAAACTGTTTTTT. Translated, it gives CASRTETNEKLFF. The chain recombines TRBV27 with TRBJ1-4; TRBD1 is a possible D gene (6 bases). Trimming left V 9 bases short and J 2 bases short, with 10 bases between. CDR3 size: 13 residues. Germline V gene lookup returns CDR1 MNHEY and CDR2 SMNVEV (reference sequence).

The V call is TRBV9, the J call TRBJ1-1, with D perhaps TRBD1 (6 bases). The germline V gene encodes CDR1 SGDLS and CDR2 YYNGEE. The CDR3 runs 15 residues. V lost 0 bases and J lost 3, with 12 bases in between. The CDR3 here is CASSVGGGQDTEAFF. CDR3 bases: TGTGCCAGCAGCGTAGGGGGGGGGCAAGACACTGAAGCTTTCTTT.

This clone was counted only a few times. V gene TRBV28 combines with J gene TRBJ2-7; the match to TRBD1 covers 8 bases. The germline CDR1 and CDR2 sequences are MDHEN and SYDVKM. The CDR3 spans 15 residues. The V and J ends lost 2 bases and 3 bases, in that order; junction bases with no gene match: 6. The DNA of the CDR3 is TGTGCCAGCAGTTTAGGGGGGACAGGCGTCTACGAGCAGTACTTC. The encoded protein is CASSLGGTGVYEQYF. Full variable domain (outside the CDR3, taken from reference TRBV28 and TRBJ2-7): DVKVTQSSRYLVKRTGEKVFLECVQDMDHENMFWYRQDPGLGLRLIYFSYDVKMKEKGDIPEGYSVSREKKERFSLILESASTNQTSMYLCASSLGGTGVYEQYFGPGTRLTVT.

For this clone: This CDR3 is also generated by other DNA sequences in the sample. The chain combines TRBV6-6 with TRBJ2-1; 7 bases agree with TRBD1. Trimming cost V 6 bases and J 4 bases; bases outside gene matches: 3. Germline assignment: CDR1 MNHNY and CDR2 SVGAGI (reference sequence). This CDR3 has 13 residues. The CDR3 loop is CASSRDSYNEQFF. CDR3 nucleotide sequence: TGTGCCAGCAGCCGGGACAGTTACAATGAGCAGTTCTTC.

Only one count was recorded for this clone. The chain has TRBV7-9 and TRBJ1-5, with 9 bases fitting TRBD1. Germline CDR1 is SEHNR and CDR2 is FQNEAQ (reference sequence). The CDR3 is made up of 16 amino acids. V shed 4 bases, J shed 1 base, and the junction held 5 bases outside the gene matches. CDR3 in amino acids: CASSSTGTGSNQPQHF. In nucleotides, the CDR3 is TGTGCCAGCAGCTCTACCGGGACAGGGAGCAATCAGCCCCAGCATTTT.

This clone was seen once. The chain uses TRBV27 and TRBJ1-2; tentatively, D is TRBD1 (5 bases). The germline CDR1 and CDR2 sequences are MNHEY and SMNVEV (reference sequence). The ends were cut back, 6 bases at V and 1 base at J, with 12 bases in the middle. The CDR3 totals 14 residues. The DNA for the CDR3 is TGTGCCAGCAGCCGACAGCCGTTTAACTATGGCTACACCTTC. Its translation is CASSRQPFNYGYTF.

The J gene is TRBJ1-1, the V gene TRBV15; a weak D match, TRBD1 (5 bases). V was clipped by 0 bases and J by 1 base, with 12 bases between them. The CDR3 has 16 residues. In germline, CDR1 is LNHNV, CDR2 YYDKDF (reference sequence). The CDR3 loop is CATSRDFRGSNTEAFF. The CDR3 bases are TGTGCCACCAGCAGAGATTTTCGGGGGTCGAACACTGAAGCTTTCTTT.